The 26 T cell receptor beta chains in this list originate from one sample, sequenced in a study of immune heterogeneity within non-small cell lung tumors. Bulk tumor genomic DNA, about 600 ng per sample, was used as template. Several widely spaced biopsies per primary tumor were taken during surgery. With untreated, newly diagnosed non-small cell lung cancer, the patients went on to undergo curative surgery. With 32 V and 13 J primers, multiplex PCR amplified the TCR beta CDR3. TCRdb passed the multiplex PCR reads through MiXCR, listing each CDR3 protein once. The sample holds around 4,200 distinct CDR3 sequences, 24% seen once. Sequenced material: lung tumor tissue. These receptors all stem from a man aged 45 to 65 with non-small cell lung cancer.

This clonotype is categorized as medium-sized. The chain is built from TRBV30 and TRBJ1-5, with D tentatively TRBD1 (5 bases). This CDR3 region has 15 residues. Germline CDR1 reads GTSNPN; CDR2 reads SVGIG (reference sequence). V lost 5 bases, J lost 0 bases, and 14 bases lay in between. The CDR3 DNA is TGTGCCTGGTCCCCCAGGGTTTATAGCAATCAGCCCCAGCATTTT. It codes for CAWSPRVYSNQPQHF.

This clonotype was seen repeatedly, ten times or more. This sequence joins TRBV28 and TRBJ2-3; D remains ambiguous. The CDR3 is made up of 12 amino acids. Trimming took off 6 bases at V and 2 bases at J, with 6 bases between the two ends. Looked up from germline, CDR1 is MDHEN and CDR2 is SYDVKM. CDR3 sequence: CASSGSTDTQYF. For the CDR3, the DNA is TGTGCCAGCAGCGGTTCCACAGATACGCAGTATTTT.

This clonotype was detected ten times or more. The chain is built from TRBV5-8 and TRBJ2-7; D is unresolved. V dropped 1 base and J dropped 2 bases, with 7 bases sitting between them. This CDR3 spans 13 amino acids. The germline gives CDR1 SGHTS, CDR2 YDEGEE. The CDR3 bases are TGTGCCAGCAGCTTGACACGAACCTACGAGCAGTACTTC. It is translated as CASSLTRTYEQYF.

This clonotype is judged medium-sized (0.01 to 0.1%). The rearrangement joins TRBV25-1 to TRBJ2-3; D remains ambiguous. Germline CDR1 and CDR2: MGHDK and SYGVNS. This CDR3 comprises 16 residues. Trimming pared 6 bases from V and 0 bases from J, leaving 16 bases between. The CDR3 bases are TGTGCCAGCAGGGACCAGCGTGGCTCTAGCACAGATACGCAGTATTTT. Translating gives CASRDQRGSSTDTQYF.

This clonotype is medium-sized (0.01 to 0.1%) in the sample. CDR3 in amino acids: CAISESMAGANVLTF. The CDR3 DNA is TGTGCCATCAGTGAGTCGATGGCTGGGGCCAACGTCCTGACTTTC. The chain is built from TRBV10-3 and TRBJ2-6; no firm D call. Trimming left V 0 bases short and J 2 bases short, with 5 bases between. From germline, CDR1 is ENHRY and CDR2 SYGVKD. This CDR3 comprises 15 residues.

This clonotype was observed a handful of times. V is TRBV7-9 and J is TRBJ1-1, with D perhaps matching TRBD1 (6 bases). V shed 5 bases and J shed 0 bases, with 13 bases lying between them. The CDR3 covers 15 residues. CDR1 and CDR2 (germline): SEHNR, FQNEAQ (reference sequence). The CDR3 here is CASSRGQPMNTEAFF. The CDR3 nucleotides are TGTGCCAGCAGCCGAGGACAGCCCATGAACACTGAAGCTTTCTTT.

This clonotype is medium-sized (0.01 to 0.1%). The chain has TRBV18 and TRBJ2-7; unclear D gene. Looked up from germline, CDR1 is KGHSH and CDR2 is LQKENI. This CDR3 comprises 14 residues. The germline V and J ends were trimmed by 2 bases and 6 bases, with 14 bases remaining between them. The CDR3 DNA follows: TGTGCCAGCTCACCAGGTCGAGCCTCCACCGAGCAGTACTTC. As protein: CASSPGRASTEQYF.

Within the sample, this clonotype is medium-sized (0.01 to 0.1%). The J gene is TRBJ2-2, the V gene TRBV12-3 or TRBV12-4; tentatively, D is TRBD1 (5 bases). Between the trimmed V and J ends, which lost 1 base and 1 base, there was a span of 10 bases. This CDR3 is built from 16 residues. CDR3 sequence reads: CASSLGGRVNTGELFF. The CDR3 DNA reads TGTGCCAGCAGTTTAGGCGGCAGGGTGAACACCGGGGAGCTGTTTTTT.

By frequency in the sample, this clonotype is medium-sized. The chain carries TRBV20-1 and TRBJ1-1; TRBD1 matches 7 bases. The CDR3 consists of 15 residues. Germline CDR1 reads DFQATT; CDR2 reads SNEGSKA (reference sequence). V was clipped by 2 bases and J by 5 bases; unmatched bases: 11. This CDR3 is CSARSFTDRVTEAFF. The CDR3 nucleotides are TGCAGTGCTAGAAGTTTTACAGACAGGGTAACTGAAGCTTTCTTT.

This clonotype is termed medium-sized. This chain links TRBV28 with TRBJ2-5, with D maybe TRBD2 (5 bases). Germline V gene sequence: CDR1 MDHEN, CDR2 SYDVKM. This CDR3 spans 13 amino acids. The CDR3 nucleotides are TGTTCTGGAAGTCGGCGGTCGGGGGAGACCCAGTACTTC. Residues: CSGSRRSGETQYF.

This clonotype is termed medium-sized. This chain links TRBV6-1 with TRBJ1-3, with D perhaps matching TRBD1 (6 bases). V was cut by 2 bases and J by 4 bases, with 12 bases left in between. The germline CDR1 and CDR2 sequences are MNHNS and SASEGT. CDR3 size: 15 residues. Here the CDR3 DNA reads TGTGCCAGCAGTGAACAGGGGACGGGGGGAAACACCATATATTTT. Translating it yields CASSEQGTGGNTIYF.

The J gene is TRBJ2-3, the V gene TRBV5-6; 8 positions match TRBD1. V dropped 1 base and J dropped 2; count of bases not matched to a gene: 6. Germline values: CDR1 SGHDT, CDR2 YYEEEE. This CDR3 spans 16 amino acids. The CDR3 loop is CASSLFRDRPTDTQYF. The CDR3 nucleotides read TGTGCCAGCAGCTTGTTCCGGGACAGGCCCACAGATACGCAGTATTTT.

This clonotype is medium-sized. V usage is TRBV20-1 and J usage is TRBJ2-1; 7 positions match TRBD2. There are 14 residues in the CDR3. CDR1 and CDR2 from the germline V gene are DFQATT and SNEGSKA (reference sequence). The J segment lost 4 bases and the V segment lost 5 bases, leaving 8 bases of the junction unmatched. The CDR3 here is CSALVSGSYNEQFF. CDR3 in DNA: TGCAGTGCTTTAGTTAGCGGGTCTTACAATGAGCAGTTCTTC.

This clonotype has a count of ten or more. V and J are TRBV7-9 and TRBJ1-3, with D maybe TRBD1 (5 bases). Germline loops: CDR1 SEHNR, CDR2 FQNEAQ (reference sequence). The CDR3 is made up of 15 amino acids. Trimming pared 0 bases from V and 1 base from J, leaving 7 bases between. The CDR3: CASSLAGGSGNTIYF. CDR3 DNA sequence: TGTGCCAGCAGCTTAGCTGGGGGGTCTGGAAACACCATATATTTT.

In this sample, this clonotype is medium-sized. V usage is TRBV5-1 and J usage is TRBJ2-3, with D uncertain. The CDR3 covers 13 residues. CDR1 is SGHRS, CDR2 YFSETQ, per germline. V shed 3 bases and J shed 6 bases, with 11 bases lying between them. The CDR3 sequence is CASSSRAVDTQYF. The CDR3 DNA reads as TGCGCCAGCAGCTCCCGGGCTGTGGATACGCAGTATTTT.

The chain carries TRBV24-1 and TRBJ2-1; D not certain. Germline CDR1 is KGHDR and CDR2 is SFDVKD. Trimming left V 3 bases short and J 12 bases short, with 14 bases between. This CDR3 comprises 13 residues. DNA of the CDR3: TGTGCCACCAGTGATCCCTCCTCGGCTTCGCAGTTCTTC. It encodes CATSDPSSASQFF.

About this clonotype itself: One end of the junction does not line up with germline, which may come from a read error. The gene calls are TRBV6-2 or TRBV6-3 and TRBJ1-1, with 11 bases aligning to TRBD1. Germline loops: CDR1 MNHEY, CDR2 SVGEGT. The CDR3 spans 18 residues. The CDR3 spells CASSHSPGQGARRTEAFF. The CDR3 DNA is TGTGCCAGCAGTCACTCCCCCGGACAGGGGGCGAGGAGAACTGAAGCTTTCTTT.

This clonotype ranks as medium-sized (0.01 to 0.1%). The chain recombines TRBV19 with TRBJ2-2; D is unresolved. CDR3 size: 14 residues. The V and J ends lost 3 bases and 5 bases respectively, with 10 bases between them. Germline CDR1 LNHDA, CDR2 SQIVND (reference sequence). The CDR3 is CASSMIKVTGELFF. For the CDR3, the DNA is TGTGCCAGTAGTATGATTAAGGTTACCGGGGAGCTGTTTTTT.

In its sample, this clonotype ranks as medium-sized. The rearrangement joins TRBV6-1 to TRBJ2-5, with 11 bases matching TRBD1. CDR1 is MNHNS, CDR2 SASEGT, per germline. The CDR3 covers 15 residues. V was clipped by 5 bases and J by 5 bases; unmatched bases: 7. The CDR3 protein is CASSFRTGGIETQYF. For the CDR3, the DNA is TGTGCCAGCAGTTTCCGGACAGGGGGCATTGAGACCCAGTACTTC.

This clonotype rates as medium-sized. V gene TRBV28 combines with J gene TRBJ1-4; a possible D gene is TRBD1 (6 bases). The CDR3 length is 17 residues. Trimming took off 6 bases at V and 7 bases at J, with 24 bases between the two ends. CDR1 MDHEN and CDR2 SYDVKM come from the germline V gene. CDR3 DNA sequence: TGTGCCAGCAGCCTACAGGGACGGGGGCTTATTGGTGAAAAACTGTTTTTT. Residues: CASSLQGRGLIGEKLFF.

On this clonotype itself: At one end the junction does not follow the germline gene, possibly because of a read error. This rearrangement joins TRBV5-1 to TRBJ2-7; tentative D call: TRBD1 (6 bases). Germline-derived CDR1 and CDR2 are SGHRS and YFSETQ. The CDR3 runs 13 residues. The CDR3 loop is CASSLSGVYEHYF. CDR3 coding DNA: TGCGCCAGCAGCTTGTCAGGGGTTTACGAGCATTACTTC.

This clonotype was seen at least ten times. This chain uses TRBV6-1 with TRBJ2-4; TRBD1 matches 8 bases. The CDR3 runs 14 residues. The germline V gene encodes CDR1 MNHNS and CDR2 SASEGT. Losses at the gene ends were 5 bases for V and 5 bases for J; bases not matched to a gene: 5. CDR3 protein: CASSPDRDQNIQYF. The CDR3 coding sequence is TGTGCCAGCAGTCCGGACAGGGATCAAAACATTCAGTACTTC.

This clonotype has only a few counts. A single base separates this from a much larger clone, so it may be a read error. The chain uses TRBV30 and TRBJ1-4; 10 nucleotides line up with TRBD1. This CDR3 comprises 15 residues. Germline CDR1 and CDR2: GTSNPN and SVGIG (reference sequence). CDR3 nucleotide sequence: TGTGCCCGGAGACCGGGACAGGGGTCACTTGAAAAACTGTTTTTT. Translating gives CARRPGQGSLEKLFF.

Note on this clonotype: An end of the junction does not agree with germline; a read error may underlie this. The chain carries TRBV6-2 or TRBV6-3 and TRBJ2-6; TRBD1 is a possible D gene (5 bases). CDR3 length: 14 residues. Germline CDR1 MNHEY, CDR2 SVGEGT. The CDR3 sequence: CASSYSSGANVLAF. DNA of the CDR3: TGTGCCAGCAGCTACAGCTCTGGGGCCAACGTCCTGGCTTTC.

This clonotype rates as medium-sized. The chain combines TRBV6-1 with TRBJ2-7, with TRBD2 matching 8 bases. Unmatched junction bases numbered 16, after V lost 6 bases and J lost 0 bases. In germline, CDR1 is MNHNS, CDR2 SASEGT. This CDR3 comprises 18 residues. The CDR3 sequence is CASSRAAVSGKSSYEQYF. The CDR3 DNA is TGTGCCAGCAGCCGCGCTGCGGTTAGCGGGAAAAGCTCCTACGAGCAGTACTTC.

The chain couples TRBV28 to TRBJ2-7; TRBD2 agrees at 10 bases. Germline loops: CDR1 MDHEN, CDR2 SYDVKM. V shed 6 bases and J 4 bases; nucleotides not matched to a gene: 12. This CDR3 contains 16 residues. CDR3 amino acids: CASRLAGGGFVYEQYF. For the CDR3, the DNA is TGTGCCAGCAGGTTAGCGGGAGGAGGCTTTGTGTACGAGCAGTACTTC.